The clone carrying this TCR beta chain was detected only a few times. Its antigen remains unidentified. This sample includes further DNA sequences coding for the same CDR3. The data originate from a study of cytomegalovirus exposure and HLA in healthy donors. Study-wide context: The study placed approximately 80% of its roughly 410 genotyped donors in the Caucasian-associated ancestry cluster. Whole-study findings and limits: A later analysis found common viral pathogens apparently linked to several of the most significant clusters. Diagnosis of cytomegalovirus status made by the classifier reportedly showed high specificity and sensitivity. A previous analysis found most TCR beta V segments productive roughly 90% or roughly 30% of the time.

Germline values: CDR1 SGHTA, CDR2 FQGTGA. V was pared by 1 base and J by 7 bases, with 7 bases between. There are 13 residues in the CDR3. The PCR contained 60 Vbeta and 13 Jbeta primers. TCRdb keeps only in-frame clones here, not all; method: immunoSEQ multiplex PCR. The table has approximately 170,000 clones, approximately 67% seen once; the top ten hold around 2.9%. The TCR comes from a man aged 35 to 55 in good health and CMV-seronegative. The source material was PBMCs. V usage is TRBV7-3 and J usage is TRBJ1-4; D ambiguous. Here the CDR3 DNA reads TGTGCCAGCAGCTTAAGCCCCGGTGAAAAACTGTTTTTT. Translating gives CASSLSPGEKLFF.